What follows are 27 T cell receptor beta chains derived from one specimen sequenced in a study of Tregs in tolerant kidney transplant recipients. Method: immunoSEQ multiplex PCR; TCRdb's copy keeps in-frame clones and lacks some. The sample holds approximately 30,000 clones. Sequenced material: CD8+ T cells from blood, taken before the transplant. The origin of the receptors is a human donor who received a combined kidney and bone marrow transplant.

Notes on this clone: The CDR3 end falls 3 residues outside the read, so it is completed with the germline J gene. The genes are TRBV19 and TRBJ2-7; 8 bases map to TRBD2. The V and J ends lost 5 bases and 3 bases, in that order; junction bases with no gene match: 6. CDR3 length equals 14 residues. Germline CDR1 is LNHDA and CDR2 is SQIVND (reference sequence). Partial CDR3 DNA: TGTGCCAGTAGTCTAAGCGGGGGAGGCTACGAG. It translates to CASSLSGGGYE. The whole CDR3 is CASSLSGGGYEQYF.

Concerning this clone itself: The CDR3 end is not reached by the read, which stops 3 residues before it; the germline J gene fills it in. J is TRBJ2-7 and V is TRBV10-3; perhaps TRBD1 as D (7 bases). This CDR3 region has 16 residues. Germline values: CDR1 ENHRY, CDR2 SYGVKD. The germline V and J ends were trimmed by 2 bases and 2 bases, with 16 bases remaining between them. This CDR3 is CAISEHAGQRAYEQYF. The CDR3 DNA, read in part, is TGTGCCATCAGTGAGCACGCGGGACAGCGAGCCTACGAG.

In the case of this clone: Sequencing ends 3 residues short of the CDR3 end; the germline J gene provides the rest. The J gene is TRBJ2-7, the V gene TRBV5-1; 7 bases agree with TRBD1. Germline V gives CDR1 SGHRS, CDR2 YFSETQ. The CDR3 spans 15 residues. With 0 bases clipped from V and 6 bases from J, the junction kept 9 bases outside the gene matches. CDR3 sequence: CASSLGPAGGSEQYF. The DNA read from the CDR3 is TGCGCCAGCAGCTTGGGCCCGGCAGGGGGAAGCGAG.

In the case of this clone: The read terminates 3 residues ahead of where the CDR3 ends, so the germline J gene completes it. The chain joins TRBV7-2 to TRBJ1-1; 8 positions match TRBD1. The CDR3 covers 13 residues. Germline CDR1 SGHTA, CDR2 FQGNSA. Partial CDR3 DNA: TGTGCCAGCAGCTTAGGGACAGGGCTGGGG. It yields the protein CASSLGTGLG. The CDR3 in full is CASSLGTGLGAFF.

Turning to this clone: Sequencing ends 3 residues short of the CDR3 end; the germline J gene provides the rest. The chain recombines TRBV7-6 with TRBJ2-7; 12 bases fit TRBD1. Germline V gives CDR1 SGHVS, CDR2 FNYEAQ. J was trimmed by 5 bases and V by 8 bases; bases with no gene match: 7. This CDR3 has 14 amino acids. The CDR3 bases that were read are TGTGCCAGCTCCCCGGGACAGGGGGCCAACGAG. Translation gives CASSPGQGANE. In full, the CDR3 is CASSPGQGANEQYF.

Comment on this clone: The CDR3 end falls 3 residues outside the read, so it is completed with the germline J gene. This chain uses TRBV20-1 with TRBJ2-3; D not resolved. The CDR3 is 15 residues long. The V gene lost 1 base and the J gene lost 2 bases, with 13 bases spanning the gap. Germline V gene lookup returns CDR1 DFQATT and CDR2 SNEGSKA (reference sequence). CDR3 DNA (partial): TGCAGTGCTAGAGTTACCGGGTCCTACACAGATACG. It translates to CSARVTGSYTDT. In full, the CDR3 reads CSARVTGSYTDTQYF.

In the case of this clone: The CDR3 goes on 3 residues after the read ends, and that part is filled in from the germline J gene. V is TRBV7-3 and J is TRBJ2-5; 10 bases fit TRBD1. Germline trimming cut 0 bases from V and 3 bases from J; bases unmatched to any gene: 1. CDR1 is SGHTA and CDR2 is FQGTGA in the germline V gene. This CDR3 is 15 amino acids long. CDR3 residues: CASSLTGTGEETQYF. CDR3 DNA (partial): TGTGCCAGCAGCTTAACGGGGACAGGGGAAGAGACC.

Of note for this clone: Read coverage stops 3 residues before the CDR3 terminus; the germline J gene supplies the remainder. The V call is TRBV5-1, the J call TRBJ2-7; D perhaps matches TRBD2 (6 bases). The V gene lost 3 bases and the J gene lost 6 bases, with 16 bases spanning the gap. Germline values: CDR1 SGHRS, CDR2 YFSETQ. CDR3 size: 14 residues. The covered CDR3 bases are TGCGCCAGCAGCTCTCCGGGACTTGGGGTCGAG. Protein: CASSSPGLGVE. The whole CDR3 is CASSSPGLGVEQYF. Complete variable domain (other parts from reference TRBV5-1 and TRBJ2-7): KAGVTQTPRYLIKTRGQQVTLSCSPISGHRSVSWYQQTPGQGLQFLFEYFSETQRNKGNFPGRFSGRQFSNSRSEMNVSTLELGDSALYLCASSSPGLGVEQYFGPGTRLTVT.

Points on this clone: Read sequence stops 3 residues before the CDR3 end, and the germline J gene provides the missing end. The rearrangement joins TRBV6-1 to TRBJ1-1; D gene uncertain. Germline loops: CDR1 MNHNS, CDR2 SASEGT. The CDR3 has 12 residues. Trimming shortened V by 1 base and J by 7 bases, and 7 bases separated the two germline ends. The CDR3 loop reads CASSEVLGEAFF. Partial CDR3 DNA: TGTGCCAGCAGTGAAGTGCTAGGTGAA.

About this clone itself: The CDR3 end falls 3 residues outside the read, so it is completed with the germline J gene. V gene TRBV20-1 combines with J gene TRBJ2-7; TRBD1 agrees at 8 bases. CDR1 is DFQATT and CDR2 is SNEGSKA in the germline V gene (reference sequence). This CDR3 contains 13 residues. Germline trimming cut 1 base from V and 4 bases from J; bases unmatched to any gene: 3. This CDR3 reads CSARGTGRYEQYF. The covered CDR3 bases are TGCAGTGCTAGAGGGACAGGGAGGTACGAG.

This chain's CDR3 is CASSLMGATGNTIYF. Partial CDR3 DNA: TGCGCCAGCAGCTTGATGGGGGCGACTGGAAACACC. The chain recombines TRBV5-1 with TRBJ1-3, with D possibly matching TRBD1 (6 bases). Read data end 3 residues before the CDR3 end; the end is taken from the germline J gene. CDR3 length equals 15 residues. CDR1 SGHRS and CDR2 YFSETQ come from the germline V gene. V lost 1 base and J lost 2, with 10 bases in between.

The CDR3 loop reads CASSLELAGLNEQFF. CDR3 bases read: TGTGCCAGCAGCTTAGAACTAGCGGGGCTCAATGAG. The chain has TRBV11-2 and TRBJ2-1; TRBD2 agrees at 10 bases. The read ends 3 residues shy of where the CDR3 ends; the end is completed using the germline J gene. This CDR3 is built from 15 residues. The germline gives CDR1 SGHAT, CDR2 FQNNGV. V gave up 0 bases and J gave up 6 bases; unmatched junction bases: 2.

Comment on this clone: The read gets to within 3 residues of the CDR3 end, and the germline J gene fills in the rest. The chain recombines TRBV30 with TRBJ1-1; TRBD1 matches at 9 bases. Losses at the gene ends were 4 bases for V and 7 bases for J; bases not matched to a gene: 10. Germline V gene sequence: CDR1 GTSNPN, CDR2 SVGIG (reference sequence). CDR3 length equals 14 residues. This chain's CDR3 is CAWNPGQGYYEAFF. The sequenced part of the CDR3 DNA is TGTGCCTGGAACCCGGGACAGGGATACTATGAA.

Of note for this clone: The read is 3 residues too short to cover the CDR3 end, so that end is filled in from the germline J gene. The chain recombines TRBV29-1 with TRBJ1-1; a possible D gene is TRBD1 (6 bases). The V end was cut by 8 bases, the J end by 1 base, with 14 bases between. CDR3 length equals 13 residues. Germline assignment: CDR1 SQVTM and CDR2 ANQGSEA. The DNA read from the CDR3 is TGCAGCCTGGCCTCAGGGGAGAACACTGAA. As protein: CSLASGENTE. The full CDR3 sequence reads CSLASGENTEAFF.

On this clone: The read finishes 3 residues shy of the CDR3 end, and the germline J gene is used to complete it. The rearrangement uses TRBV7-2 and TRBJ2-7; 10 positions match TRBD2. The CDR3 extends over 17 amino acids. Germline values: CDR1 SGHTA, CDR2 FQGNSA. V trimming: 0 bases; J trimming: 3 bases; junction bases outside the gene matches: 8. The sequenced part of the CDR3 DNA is TGTGCCAGCAGCTTAGCAGGAGCTAGCGGGAGTTTCTACGAG. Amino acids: CASSLAGASGSFYE. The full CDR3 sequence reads CASSLAGASGSFYEQYF. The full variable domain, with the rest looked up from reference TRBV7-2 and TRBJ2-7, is GAGVSQSPSNKVTEKGKDVELRCDPISGHTALYWYRQSLGQGLEFLIYFQGNSAPDKSGLPSDRFSAERTGGSVSTLTIQRTQQEDSAVYLCASSLAGASGSFYEQYFGPGTRLTVT.

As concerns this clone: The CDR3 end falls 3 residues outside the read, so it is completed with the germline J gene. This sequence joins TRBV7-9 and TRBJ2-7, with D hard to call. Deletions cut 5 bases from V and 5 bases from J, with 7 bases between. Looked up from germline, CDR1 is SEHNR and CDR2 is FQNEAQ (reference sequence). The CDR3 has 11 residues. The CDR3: CASSRAHEQYF. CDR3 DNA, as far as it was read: TGTGCCAGCAGCCGAGCGCACGAG. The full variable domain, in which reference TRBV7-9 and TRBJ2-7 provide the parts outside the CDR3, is DTGVSQNPRHKITKRGQNVTFRCDPISEHNRLYWYRQTLGQGPEFLTYFQNEAQLEKSRLLSDRFSAERPKGSFSTLEIQRTEQGDSAMYLCASSRAHEQYFGPGTRLTVT.

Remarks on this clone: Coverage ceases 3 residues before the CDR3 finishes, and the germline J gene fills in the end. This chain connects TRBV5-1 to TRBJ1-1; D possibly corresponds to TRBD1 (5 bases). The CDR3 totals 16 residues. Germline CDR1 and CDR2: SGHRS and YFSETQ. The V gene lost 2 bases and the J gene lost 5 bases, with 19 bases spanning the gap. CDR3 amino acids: CASSFSFGDLGTEAFF. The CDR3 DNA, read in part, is TGCGCCAGCAGCTTCTCCTTCGGGGACTTAGGGACTGAA.

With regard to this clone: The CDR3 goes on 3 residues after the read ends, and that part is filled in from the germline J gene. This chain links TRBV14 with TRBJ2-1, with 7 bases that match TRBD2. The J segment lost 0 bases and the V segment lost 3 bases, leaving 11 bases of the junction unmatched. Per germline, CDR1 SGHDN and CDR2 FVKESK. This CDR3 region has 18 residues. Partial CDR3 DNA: TGTGCCAGCAGCCATGTTAGCGGGTGGGTCGGCTCCTACAATGAG. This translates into CASSHVSGWVGSYNE. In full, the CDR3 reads CASSHVSGWVGSYNEQFF.

This CDR3 reads CASSNTQGISYEQYF. The CDR3 bases that were read are TGTGCCAGCAGCAACACACAGGGGATCTCCTACGAG. The rearrangement uses TRBV6-2 or TRBV6-3 and TRBJ2-7; 7 bases fit TRBD1. The read halts 3 residues ahead of the CDR3 end, with the missing end drawn from the germline J gene. V lost 6 bases to trimming and J lost 0 bases; unmatched junction nucleotides: 8. CDR3 length: 15 amino acids. The V gene's germline CDR1 is MNHEY and CDR2 SVGEGT.

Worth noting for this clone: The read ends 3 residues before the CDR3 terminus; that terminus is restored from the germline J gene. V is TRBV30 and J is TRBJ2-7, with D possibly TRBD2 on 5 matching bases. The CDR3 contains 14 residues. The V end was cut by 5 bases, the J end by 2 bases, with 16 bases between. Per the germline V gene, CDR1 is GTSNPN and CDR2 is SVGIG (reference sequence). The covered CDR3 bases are TGTGCCTGGGATCCCCCTACTAGTCCCTACGAG. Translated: CAWDPPTSPYE. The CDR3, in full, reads CAWDPPTSPYEQYF.

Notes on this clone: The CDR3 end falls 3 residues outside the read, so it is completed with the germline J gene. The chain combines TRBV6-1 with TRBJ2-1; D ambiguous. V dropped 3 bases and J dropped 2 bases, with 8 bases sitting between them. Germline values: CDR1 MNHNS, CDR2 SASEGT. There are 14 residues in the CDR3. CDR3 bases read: TGTGCCAGCAGTGAGGGCAGGCCCTACAATGAG. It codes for CASSEGRPYNE. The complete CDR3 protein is CASSEGRPYNEQFF.

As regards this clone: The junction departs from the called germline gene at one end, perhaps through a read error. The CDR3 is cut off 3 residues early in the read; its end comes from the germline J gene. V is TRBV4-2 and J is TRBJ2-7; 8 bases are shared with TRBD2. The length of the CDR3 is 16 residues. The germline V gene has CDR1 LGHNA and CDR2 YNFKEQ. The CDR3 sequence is CASSQESTSGEGEQYF. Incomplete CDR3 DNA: TGCGCCAGCAGCCAGGAGTCCACTAGCGGAGAGGGCGAG.

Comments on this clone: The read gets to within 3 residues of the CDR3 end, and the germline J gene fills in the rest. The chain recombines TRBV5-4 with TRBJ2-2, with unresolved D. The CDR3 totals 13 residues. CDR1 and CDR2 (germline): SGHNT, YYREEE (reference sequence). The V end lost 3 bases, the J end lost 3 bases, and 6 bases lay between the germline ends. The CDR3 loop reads CASSSVYTGELFF. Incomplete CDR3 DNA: TGTGCCAGCAGCTCGGTTTACACCGGGGAG.

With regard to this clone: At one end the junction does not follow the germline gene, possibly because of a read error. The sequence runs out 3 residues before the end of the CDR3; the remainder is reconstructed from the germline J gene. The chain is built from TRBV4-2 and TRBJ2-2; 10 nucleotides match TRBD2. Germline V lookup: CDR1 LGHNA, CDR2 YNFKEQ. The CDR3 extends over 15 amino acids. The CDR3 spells CASSRTSGNTGELFF. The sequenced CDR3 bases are TGCGCCAGCTCCAGGACTAGCGGGAACACCGGGGAG.

The chain's CDR3 is CASSHRQELTDTQYF. Partial CDR3 DNA: TGTGCCAGTAGTCACCGTCAGGAGCTAACAGATACG. The chain couples TRBV19 to TRBJ2-3; D gene uncertain. The read finishes 3 residues shy of the CDR3 end, and the germline J gene is used to complete it. CDR1 and CDR2 from the germline V gene are LNHDA and SQIVND (reference sequence). Trimming shortened V by 5 bases and J by 3 bases, and 15 bases separated the two germline ends. The CDR3 is 15 amino acids. The full variable domain, in which reference TRBV19 and TRBJ2-3 provide the parts outside the CDR3, is DGGITQSPKYLFRKEGQNVTLSCEQNLNHDAMYWYRQDPGQGLRLIYYSQIVNDFQKGDIAEGYSVSREKKESFPLTVTSAQKNPTAFYLCASSHRQELTDTQYFGPGTRLTVL.

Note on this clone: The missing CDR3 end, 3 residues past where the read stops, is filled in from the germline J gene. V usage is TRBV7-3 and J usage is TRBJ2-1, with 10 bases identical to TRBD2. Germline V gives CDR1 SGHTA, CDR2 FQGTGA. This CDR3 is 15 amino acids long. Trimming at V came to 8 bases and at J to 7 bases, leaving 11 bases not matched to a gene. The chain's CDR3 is CASAFLAGGINEQFF. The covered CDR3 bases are TGTGCCAGCGCCTTTTTAGCGGGAGGTATTAATGAG.

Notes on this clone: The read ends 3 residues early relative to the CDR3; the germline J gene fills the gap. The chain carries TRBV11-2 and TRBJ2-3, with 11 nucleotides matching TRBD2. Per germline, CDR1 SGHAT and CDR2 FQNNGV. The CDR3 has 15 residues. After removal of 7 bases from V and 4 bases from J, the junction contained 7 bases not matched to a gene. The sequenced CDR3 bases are TGTGCCAGCAACAACCTAGCGGGAGGAGCAGATACG. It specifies CASNNLAGGADT. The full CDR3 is CASNNLAGGADTQYF.